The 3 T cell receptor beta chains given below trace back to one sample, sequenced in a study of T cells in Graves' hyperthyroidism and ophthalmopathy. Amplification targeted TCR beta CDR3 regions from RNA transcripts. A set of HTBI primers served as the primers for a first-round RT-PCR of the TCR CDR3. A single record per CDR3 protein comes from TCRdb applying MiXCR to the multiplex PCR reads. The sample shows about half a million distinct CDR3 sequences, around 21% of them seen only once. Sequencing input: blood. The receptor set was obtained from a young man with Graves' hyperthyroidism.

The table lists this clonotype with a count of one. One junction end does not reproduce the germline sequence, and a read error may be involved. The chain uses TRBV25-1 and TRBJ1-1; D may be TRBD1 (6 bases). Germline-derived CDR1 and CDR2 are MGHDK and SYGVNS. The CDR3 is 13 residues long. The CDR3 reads CASTGTGPLESFF. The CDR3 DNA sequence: TGTGCCAGCACGGGTACAGGGCCACTTGAATCTTTCTTT.

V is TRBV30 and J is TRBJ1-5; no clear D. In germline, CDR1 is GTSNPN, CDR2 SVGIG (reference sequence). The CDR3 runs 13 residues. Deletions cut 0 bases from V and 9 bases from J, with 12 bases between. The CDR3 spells CAWSVGGRLPQHF. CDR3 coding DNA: TGTGCCTGGAGTGTTGGAGGGAGGCTGCCCCAGCATTTT. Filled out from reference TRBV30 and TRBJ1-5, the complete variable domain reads SQTIHQWPATLVQPVGSPLSLECTVEGTSNPNLYWYRQAAGRGLQLLFYSVGIGQISSEVPQNLSASRPQDRQFILSSKKLLLSDSGFYLCAWSVGGRLPQHFGDGTRLSIL.

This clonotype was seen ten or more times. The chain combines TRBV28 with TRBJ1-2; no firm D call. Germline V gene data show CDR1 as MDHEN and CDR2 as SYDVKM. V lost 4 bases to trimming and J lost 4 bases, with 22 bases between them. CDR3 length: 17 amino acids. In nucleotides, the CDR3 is TGTGCCAGCAGTTGGCCCGTTATGACACAACGTCTCTATGGCTACACCTTC. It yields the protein CASSWPVMTQRLYGYTF.